This note documents a single T cell receptor beta chain sequence. Its antigen remains unknown. The data derive from a study of cytomegalovirus exposure and HLA in healthy donors. Sampled while nominally healthy, donors likely had unrecorded immune exposures. Study-level points and caveats: For most TCR beta V segments, an earlier analysis put the productive rate at about 87% or about 30% of the time. In a later analysis, specific HLA alleles were associated with 16,000 or so TCR beta sequences at a 0.05 false discovery rate.

60 Vbeta and 13 Jbeta primers were used in PCR. Only in-frame clones appear in the TCRdb table, and some are missing; sequencing was by immunoSEQ multiplex PCR. This table holds hundreds of thousands of clones, around two thirds found once. Germline CDR1 SGHVS, CDR2 FQNEAQ. V lost 5 bases and J 1 base, leaving 9 bases between the germline ends. This CDR3 is 13 amino acids long. The V and J genes are TRBV7-8 and TRBJ2-7; D is perhaps TRBD2 (5 bases). This receptor was identified in a female donor in good health and CMV-seronegative. The sequenced sample was PBMCs. The CDR3 reads CASSPRTSYEQYF. CDR3 DNA: TGTGCCAGCAGCCCTCGGACTTCCTACGAGCAGTACTTC.